The rows below give T cell receptor beta chains drawn from one sample of a study of cytomegalovirus exposure and HLA in healthy donors. Only in-frame clones appear in the TCRdb table, and some are missing; sequencing was by immunoSEQ multiplex PCR. The table has about 54,000 clones, more than 70% seen once; the top ten hold about 8.8%. Sequenced material: PBMCs. All receptors derive from a woman aged 18-29 years in good health and CMV-seropositive. The CDR3 runs from the conserved cysteine through the conserved F or W. Fields, in order: clone size, D gene, J gene, V gene, CDR3 protein, CDR3 DNA. D genes are given only for firm matches. Where a row states a size, it is once, few, many or the class of an expanded clone; other rows omit it.

abundance: -; d_gene: TRBD1; j_gene: TRBJ1-5; v_gene: TRBV7-2; CDR3aa: CASSLVRGQGQPQHF; CDR3nt: TGTGCCAGCAGCTTAGTTAGGGGGCAGGGACAGCCCCAGCATTTT
abundance: -; d_gene: TRBD2; j_gene: TRBJ2-1; v_gene: TRBV14; CDR3aa: CASSHRASSGGASRNEQFF; CDR3nt: TGTGCCAGCAGCCACAGGGCGAGTAGCGGGGGGGCCTCACGGAATGAGCAGTTCTTC
abundance: -; d_gene: TRBD2; j_gene: TRBJ2-7; v_gene: TRBV5-6; CDR3aa: CASSLDPAGGSYEQYF; CDR3nt: TGTGCCAGCAGCTTGGATCCAGCGGGGGGCTCCTACGAGCAGTACTTC
abundance: once; d_gene: -; j_gene: TRBJ2-7; v_gene: TRBV5-1; CDR3aa: CASSSDLRDTTYEQYF; CDR3nt: TGCGCCAGCAGCTCAGATCTTCGGGACACTACCTACGAGCAGTACTTC
abundance: -; d_gene: -; j_gene: TRBJ2-7; v_gene: TRBV11-2; CDR3aa: CASSFIRHYEQYF; CDR3nt: TGTGCCAGCAGCTTTATCAGACACTACGAGCAGTACTTC
abundance: -; d_gene: -; j_gene: TRBJ2-7; v_gene: TRBV6-5; CDR3aa: CASSYSGGTEQYF; CDR3nt: TGTGCCAGCAGTTACTCGGGGGGAACCGAGCAGTACTTC
abundance: -; d_gene: TRBD1; j_gene: TRBJ2-5; v_gene: TRBV13; CDR3aa: CASSLKDRDQETQYF; CDR3nt: TGTGCCAGCAGCTTAAAGGACAGGGACCAAGAGACCCAGTACTTC
abundance: -; d_gene: -; j_gene: TRBJ1-1; v_gene: TRBV11-2; CDR3aa: CASSPLQGVNTEAFF; CDR3nt: TGTGCCAGCAGCCCACTGCAGGGCGTGAACACTGAAGCTTTCTTT
abundance: -; d_gene: -; j_gene: TRBJ2-2; v_gene: TRBV28; CDR3aa: CASSTNRENTGELFF; CDR3nt: TGTGCCAGCAGTACGAACAGGGAGAACACCGGGGAGCTGTTTTTT
abundance: few; d_gene: -; j_gene: TRBJ1-2; v_gene: TRBV2; CDR3aa: CASSVEATGYTF; CDR3nt: TGTGCCAGCAGTGTTGAGGCTACTGGCTACACCTTC
abundance: -; d_gene: TRBD1; j_gene: TRBJ1-4; v_gene: TRBV7-9; CDR3aa: CASSPSQGVGEKLFF; CDR3nt: TGTGCCAGCAGCCCGTCACAGGGGGTTGGTGAAAAACTGTTTTTT
abundance: -; d_gene: TRBD1; j_gene: TRBJ2-1; v_gene: TRBV2; CDR3aa: CASSWGQSSYNEQFF; CDR3nt: TGTGCCAGCAGCTGGGGACAGTCTTCCTACAATGAGCAGTTCTTC
abundance: -; d_gene: TRBD1; j_gene: TRBJ1-3; v_gene: TRBV7-3; CDR3aa: CASSLTGTGAYSGNTIYF; CDR3nt: TGTGCCAGCAGCCTCACCGGGACAGGGGCCTACTCTGGAAACACCATATATTTT
abundance: -; d_gene: TRBD1; j_gene: TRBJ2-6; v_gene: TRBV9; CDR3aa: CASSRRQGGGANVLTF; CDR3nt: TGTGCCAGCAGCAGACGACAGGGGGGCGGGGCCAACGTCCTGACTTTC
abundance: -; d_gene: -; j_gene: TRBJ1-3; v_gene: TRBV15; CDR3aa: CATSRDGGARLSGNTIYF; CDR3nt: TGTGCCACCAGCAGAGATGGGGGGGCCCGACTCTCTGGAAACACCATATATTTT
abundance: -; d_gene: TRBD1; j_gene: TRBJ2-2; v_gene: TRBV4-2; CDR3aa: CASSQDRRTGGTGELFF; CDR3nt: TGTGCCAGCAGCCAAGATAGGAGGACAGGTGGGACCGGGGAGCTGTTTTTT